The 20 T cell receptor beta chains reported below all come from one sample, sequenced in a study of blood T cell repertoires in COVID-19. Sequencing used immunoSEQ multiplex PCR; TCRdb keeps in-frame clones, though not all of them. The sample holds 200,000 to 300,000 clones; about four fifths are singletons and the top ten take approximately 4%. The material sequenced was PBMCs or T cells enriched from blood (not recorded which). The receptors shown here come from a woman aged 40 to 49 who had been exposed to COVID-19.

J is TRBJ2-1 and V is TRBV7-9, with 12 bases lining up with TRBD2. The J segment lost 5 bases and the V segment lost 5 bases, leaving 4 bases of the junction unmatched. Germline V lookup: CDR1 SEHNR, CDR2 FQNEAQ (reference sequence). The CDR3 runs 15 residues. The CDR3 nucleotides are TGTGCCAGCAGCCCGACTAGCGGGGGCCACAATGAGCAGTTCTTC. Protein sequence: CASSPTSGGHNEQFF.

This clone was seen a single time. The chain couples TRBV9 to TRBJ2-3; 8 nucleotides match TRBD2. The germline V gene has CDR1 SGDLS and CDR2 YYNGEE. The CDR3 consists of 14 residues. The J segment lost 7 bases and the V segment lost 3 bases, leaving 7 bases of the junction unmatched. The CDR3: CASSGLARPYTQYF. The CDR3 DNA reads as TGTGCCAGCAGCGGACTAGCGCGTCCATATACGCAGTATTTT.

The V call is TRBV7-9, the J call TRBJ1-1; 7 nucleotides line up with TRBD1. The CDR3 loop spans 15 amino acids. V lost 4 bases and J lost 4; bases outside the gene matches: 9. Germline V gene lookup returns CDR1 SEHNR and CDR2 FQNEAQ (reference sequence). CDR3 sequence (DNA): TGTGCCAGCAGCTCAACAGGGGTGCGGAGCACTGAAGCTTTCTTT. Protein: CASSSTGVRSTEAFF.

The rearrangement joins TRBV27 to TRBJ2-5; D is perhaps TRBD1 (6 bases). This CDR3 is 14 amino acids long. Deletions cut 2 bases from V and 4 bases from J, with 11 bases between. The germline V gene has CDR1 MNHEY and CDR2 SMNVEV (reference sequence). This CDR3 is CASSLGGLRETQYF. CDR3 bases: TGTGCCAGCAGTTTAGGGGGCTTAAGAGAGACCCAGTACTTC.

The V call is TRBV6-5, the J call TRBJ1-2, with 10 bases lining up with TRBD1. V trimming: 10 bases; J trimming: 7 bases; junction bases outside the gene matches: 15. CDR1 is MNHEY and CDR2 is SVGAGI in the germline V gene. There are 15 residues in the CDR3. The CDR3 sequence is CATTPGQGFSSGYTF. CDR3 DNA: TGTGCCACCACACCGGGACAGGGGTTCTCTTCTGGCTACACCTTC.

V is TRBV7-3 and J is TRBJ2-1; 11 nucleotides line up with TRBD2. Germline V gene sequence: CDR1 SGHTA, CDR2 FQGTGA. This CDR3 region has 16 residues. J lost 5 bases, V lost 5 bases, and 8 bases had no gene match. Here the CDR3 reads CASSPRTLAGDNEQFF. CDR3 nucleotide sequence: TGTGCCAGCAGCCCTAGGACACTAGCGGGGGACAATGAGCAGTTCTTC.

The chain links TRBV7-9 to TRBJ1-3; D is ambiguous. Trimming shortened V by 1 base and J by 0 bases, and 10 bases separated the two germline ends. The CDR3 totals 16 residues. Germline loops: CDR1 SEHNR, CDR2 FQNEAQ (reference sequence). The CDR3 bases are TGTGCCAGCAGCTTAGACCGCCACAGCTCTGGAAACACCATATATTTT. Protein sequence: CASSLDRHSSGNTIYF. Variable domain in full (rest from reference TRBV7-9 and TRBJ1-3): DTGVSQNPRHKITKRGQNVTFRCDPISEHNRLYWYRQTLGQGPEFLTYFQNEAQLEKSRLLSDRFSAERPKGSFSTLEIQRTEQGDSAMYLCASSLDRHSSGNTIYFGEGSWLTVV.

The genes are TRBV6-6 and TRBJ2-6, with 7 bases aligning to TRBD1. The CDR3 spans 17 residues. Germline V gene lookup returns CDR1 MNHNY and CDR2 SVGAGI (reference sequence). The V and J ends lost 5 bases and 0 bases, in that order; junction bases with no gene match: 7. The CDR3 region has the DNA TGTGCCAGCAGTCCCACAGGGGCCCACTCTGGGGCCAACGTCCTGACTTTC. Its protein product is CASSPTGAHSGANVLTF.

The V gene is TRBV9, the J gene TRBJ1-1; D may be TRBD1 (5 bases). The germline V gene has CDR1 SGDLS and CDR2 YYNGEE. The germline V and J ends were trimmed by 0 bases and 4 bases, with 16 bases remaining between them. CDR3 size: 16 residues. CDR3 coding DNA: TGTGCCAGCAGCGTAGCCCCGCGACGGGGGGTCACTGAAGCTTTCTTT. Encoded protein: CASSVAPRRGVTEAFF.

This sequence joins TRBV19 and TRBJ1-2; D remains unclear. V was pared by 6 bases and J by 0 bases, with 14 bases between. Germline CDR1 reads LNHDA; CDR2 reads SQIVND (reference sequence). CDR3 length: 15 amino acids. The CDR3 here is CASSHKVGANYGYTF. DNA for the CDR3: TGTGCCAGTAGCCACAAGGTGGGAGCTAACTATGGCTACACCTTC. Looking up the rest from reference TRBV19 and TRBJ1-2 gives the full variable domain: DGGITQSPKYLFRKEGQNVTLSCEQNLNHDAMYWYRQDPGQGLRLIYYSQIVNDFQKGDIAEGYSVSREKKESFPLTVTSAQKNPTAFYLCASSHKVGANYGYTFGSGTRLTVV.

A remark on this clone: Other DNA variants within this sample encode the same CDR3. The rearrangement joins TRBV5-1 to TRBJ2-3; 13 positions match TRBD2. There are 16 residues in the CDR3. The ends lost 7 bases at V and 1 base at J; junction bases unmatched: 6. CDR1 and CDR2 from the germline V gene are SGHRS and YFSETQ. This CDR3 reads CASSTGTSGGTDTQYF. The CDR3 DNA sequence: TGCGCCAGCTCAACCGGGACTAGCGGGGGCACAGATACGCAGTATTTT. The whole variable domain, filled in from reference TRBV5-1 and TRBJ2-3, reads KAGVTQTPRYLIKTRGQQVTLSCSPISGHRSVSWYQQTPGQGLQFLFEYFSETQRNKGNFPGRFSGRQFSNSRSEMNVSTLELGDSALYLCASSTGTSGGTDTQYFGPGTRLTVL.

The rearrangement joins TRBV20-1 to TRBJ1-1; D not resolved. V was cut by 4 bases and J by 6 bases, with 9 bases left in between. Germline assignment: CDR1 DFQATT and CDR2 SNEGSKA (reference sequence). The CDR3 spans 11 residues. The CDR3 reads CSATLEAEAFF. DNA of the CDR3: TGCAGTGCTACGCTGGAGGCTGAAGCTTTCTTT.

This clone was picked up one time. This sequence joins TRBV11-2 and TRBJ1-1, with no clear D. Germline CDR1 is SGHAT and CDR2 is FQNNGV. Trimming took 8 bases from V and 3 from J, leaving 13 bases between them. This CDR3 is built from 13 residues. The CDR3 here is CASCGQTYTEAFF. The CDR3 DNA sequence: TGTGCCAGCTGCGGGCAGACCTACACTGAAGCTTTCTTT.

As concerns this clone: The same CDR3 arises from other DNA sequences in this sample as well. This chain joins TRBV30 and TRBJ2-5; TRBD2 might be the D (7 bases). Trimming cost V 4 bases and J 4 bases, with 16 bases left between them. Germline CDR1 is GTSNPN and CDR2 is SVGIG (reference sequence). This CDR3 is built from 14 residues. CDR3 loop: CAWNGGGGGETQYF. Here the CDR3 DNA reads TGTGCCTGGAACGGCGGGGGCGGGGGAGAGACCCAGTACTTC.

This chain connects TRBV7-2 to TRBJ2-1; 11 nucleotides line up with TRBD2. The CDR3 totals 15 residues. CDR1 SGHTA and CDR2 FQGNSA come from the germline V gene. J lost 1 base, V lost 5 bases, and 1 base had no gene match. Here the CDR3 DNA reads TGTGCCAGCAGCGCTAGCGGGGGGTCCTACAATGAGCAGTTCTTC. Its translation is CASSASGGSYNEQFF.

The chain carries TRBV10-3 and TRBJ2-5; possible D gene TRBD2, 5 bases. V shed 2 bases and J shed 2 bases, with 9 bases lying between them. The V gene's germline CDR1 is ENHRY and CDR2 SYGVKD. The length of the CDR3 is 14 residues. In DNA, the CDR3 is TGTGCCATCAGTGAGCGAGCGGCTCAAGAGACCCAGTACTTC. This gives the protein CAISERAAQETQYF.

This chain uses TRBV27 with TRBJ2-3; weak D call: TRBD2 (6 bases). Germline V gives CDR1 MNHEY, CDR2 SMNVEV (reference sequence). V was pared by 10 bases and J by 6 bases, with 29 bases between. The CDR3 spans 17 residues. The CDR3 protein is CAIPTHSGTPSGDTQYF. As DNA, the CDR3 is TGTGCCATTCCGACTCACTCCGGGACTCCATCGGGGGATACGCAGTATTTT.

The CDR3 protein is CASSLNADRGYFTGNTIYF. Written as DNA, the CDR3 is TGTGCCAGCAGCTTGAATGCAGATCGGGGTTACTTTACTGGAAACACCATATATTTT. The V gene is TRBV5-6, the J gene TRBJ1-3; D is undetermined. Germline assignment: CDR1 SGHDT and CDR2 YYEEEE. V dropped 1 base and J dropped 2 bases, with 22 bases sitting between them. The CDR3 spans 19 residues.

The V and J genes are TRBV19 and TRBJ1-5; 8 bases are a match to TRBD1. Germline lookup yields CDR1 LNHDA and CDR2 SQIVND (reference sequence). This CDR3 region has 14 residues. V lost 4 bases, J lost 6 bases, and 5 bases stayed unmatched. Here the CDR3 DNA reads TGTGCCAGTAGTACCACAGGGGGAAGTCAGCCCCAGCATTTT. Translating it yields CASSTTGGSQPQHF.

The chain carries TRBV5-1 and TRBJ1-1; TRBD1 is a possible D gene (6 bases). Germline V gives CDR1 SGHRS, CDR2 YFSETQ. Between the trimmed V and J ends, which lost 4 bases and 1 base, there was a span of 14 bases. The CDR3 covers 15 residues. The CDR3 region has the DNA TGCGCCAGCAGCAGCCCACAGGGCGCGAACACTGAAGCTTTCTTT. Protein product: CASSSPQGANTEAFF.